Listed below are T cell receptor beta chains from one sample, sequenced in a study of cytomegalovirus exposure and HLA in healthy donors. Produced via immunoSEQ multiplex PCR; TCRdb's table is partial and in-frame only. The sample records about 220,000 clones, around 76% being singletons. The sequenced sample was PBMCs. The source is a man in his forties in good health and CMV-seropositive. Each CDR3 is given with its conserved first and last residue. The D gene is left open where the match is weak. Size is omitted from some rows. Given values are once, few, many or a class for expanded clones.

clone_size,d_call,j_call,v_call,cdr3_aa,cdr3_nt
NA,NA,TRBJ2-1,TRBV12-5,CASGPYSYYNEQFF,TGTGCTAGTGGCCCGTATAGCTATTACAATGAGCAGTTCTTC
NA,NA,TRBJ2-7,TRBV5-1,CASSSPDTPYEQYF,TGCGCCAGCAGCTCACCAGACACCCCCTACGAGCAGTACTTC
NA,TRBD2,TRBJ2-1,TRBV5-4,CASSLTSGRYNEQFF,TGTGCCAGCAGCCTTACTAGCGGGAGATACAATGAGCAGTTCTTC
NA,NA,TRBJ2-7,TRBV27,CASSFPSYEQYF,TGTGCCAGCAGTTTCCCATCCTACGAGCAGTACTTC
NA,NA,TRBJ2-1,TRBV10-3,CAISGGQTRGYEQFF,TGTGCCATCAGTGGAGGGCAGACCCGTGGTTATGAGCAGTTCTTC
NA,NA,TRBJ2-6,TRBV19,CASSIDRPGSGANVLTF,TGTGCCAGTAGTATAGATCGTCCGGGGTCTGGGGCCAACGTCCTGACTTTC
NA,NA,TRBJ2-5,TRBV5-1,CASSFSNPQETQYF,TGCGCCAGCAGCTTCAGTAATCCACAAGAGACCCAGTACTTC
NA,TRBD2,TRBJ2-7,TRBV7-3,CASSLMGGPYEQYF,TGTGCCAGCAGCTTAATGGGAGGGCCCTACGAGCAGTACTTC
once,TRBD2,TRBJ2-1,TRBV10-2,CASSESGSGSSYNEQFF,TGCGCCAGCAGTGAGTCGGGTAGCGGGAGCTCCTACAATGAGCAGTTCTTC
NA,NA,TRBJ2-5,TRBV29-1,CSVELNRGAFGETQYF,TGCAGCGTTGAATTGAATCGTGGGGCCTTTGGGGAGACCCAGTACTTC
NA,NA,TRBJ1-3,TRBV7-3,CASSPGGSGNTIYF,TGTGCCAGCAGCCCCGGTGGCTCTGGAAACACCATATATTTT
NA,NA,TRBJ1-4,TRBV19,CAARPGGTNEKLFF,TGTGCCGCCCGACCCGGAGGTACTAATGAAAAACTGTTTTTT
few,NA,TRBJ1-5,TRBV4-1,CASSQFSGGNQPQHF,TGCGCCAGCAGCCAATTCTCCGGGGGCAATCAGCCCCAGCATTTT
NA,NA,TRBJ1-1,TRBV7-3,CASSLKSHRAGNTEAFF,TGTGCCAGCAGCTTAAAGTCCCACAGGGCCGGGAACACTGAAGCTTTCTTT
NA,NA,TRBJ1-5,TRBV19,CASSIYGVDQPQHF,TGTGCCAGTAGTATATATGGAGTGGATCAGCCCCAGCATTTT
NA,TRBD2,TRBJ2-2,TRBV6-6,CASRGGGNTGELFF,TGTGCCAGCAGAGGCGGGGGGAACACCGGGGAGCTGTTTTTT
NA,NA,TRBJ1-1,TRBV27,CASSPWGANTEAFF,TGTGCCAGCAGTCCCTGGGGAGCGAACACTGAAGCTTTCTTT
once,NA,TRBJ1-2,TRBV19,CASSPGGFGGYTF,TGTGCCAGTAGTCCGGGGGGCTTTGGTGGCTACACCTTC
NA,NA,TRBJ1-2,TRBV10-3,CAISELALDSGYTF,TGTGCCATCAGTGAGTTAGCTCTAGATTCCGGCTACACCTTC
once,NA,TRBJ2-3,TRBV19,CASSIVSNSRTDTQYF,TGTGCCAGTAGTATAGTGAGTAACAGCCGGACAGATACGCAGTATTTT
NA,NA,TRBJ2-2,TRBV11-2,CASSLGRQARTGELFF,TGTGCCAGCAGCTTGGGAAGACAGGCGCGCACCGGGGAGCTGTTTTTT
NA,TRBD1,TRBJ2-7,TRBV6-5,CASSVQGVYEQYF,TGTGCCAGCAGTGTACAGGGGGTCTACGAGCAGTACTTC
NA,NA,TRBJ1-1,TRBV11-2,CASSLVPGMNTEAFF,TGTGCCAGCAGCTTAGTCCCAGGGATGAACACTGAAGCTTTCTTT
NA,NA,TRBJ1-3,TRBV6-5,CASSSTGDSGNTIYF,TGTGCCAGCAGCTCGACAGGAGACTCTGGAAACACCATATATTTT
NA,TRBD1,TRBJ2-2,TRBV7-3,CASSPRTGPTTGELFF,TGTGCCAGCAGCCCCCGGACAGGGCCGACCACCGGGGAGCTGTTTTTT
NA,NA,TRBJ2-7,TRBV19,CASSPNVGGSYEQYF,TGTGCCAGTAGTCCTAACGTGGGAGGCTCCTACGAGCAGTACTTC
NA,TRBD2,TRBJ2-1,TRBV2,CASPSGVTSSYNEQFF,TGTGCCAGCCCTAGCGGGGTTACAAGCTCCTACAATGAGCAGTTCTTC
NA,TRBD2,TRBJ2-1,TRBV15,CATSRRDRGGRDEQFF,TGTGCCACCAGCAGAAGGGATAGGGGCGGGAGGGATGAGCAGTTCTTC
NA,NA,TRBJ1-5,TRBV6-6,CASSLTSSNQPQHF,TGTGCCAGCAGTTTAACAAGTAGCAATCAGCCCCAGCATTTT
once,NA,TRBJ2-7,TRBV14,CASSQGRSTYEQYF,TGTGCCAGCAGCCAAGGCAGGTCCACCTACGAGCAGTACTTC
NA,TRBD1,TRBJ1-5,TRBV29-1,CSVGQALGQPQHF,TGCAGCGTGGGACAGGCCTTAGGGCAGCCCCAGCATTTT
NA,NA,TRBJ2-7,TRBV7-6,CASSQPPRDGEQYF,TGTGCCAGCAGCCAACCCCCGCGGGATGGGGAGCAGTACTTC
NA,NA,TRBJ2-2,TRBV14,CASSHLTSNTGELFF,TGTGCCAGCAGCCACCTTACTAGTAACACCGGGGAGCTGTTTTTT
NA,TRBD1,TRBJ1-1,TRBV5-1,CASSLTRDSPTEAFF,TGCGCCAGCAGCTTGACCCGGGACAGCCCCACTGAAGCTTTCTTT
once,NA,TRBJ1-6,TRBV7-9,CASSRPVGGMGFSPLHF,TGTGCCAGCAGCCGACCGGTAGGGGGAATGGGTTTTTCACCCCTCCACTTT
NA,NA,TRBJ2-3,TRBV7-2,CASSGRPGRPITDTQYF,TGTGCCAGCAGCGGACGACCCGGGAGACCCATCACAGATACGCAGTATTTT
few,TRBD1,TRBJ2-3,TRBV7-8,CASGPGTGGPDTQYF,TGTGCCAGCGGTCCCGGGACAGGGGGGCCAGATACGCAGTATTTT
NA,NA,TRBJ2-3,TRBV25-1,CASSVVAADTQYF,TGTGCCAGCAGTGTGGTAGCGGCAGATACGCAGTATTTT
NA,TRBD2,TRBJ2-1,TRBV11-2,CASSRPGLAEGYNEQFF,TGTGCCAGCAGCCGCCCCGGACTAGCGGAAGGTTACAATGAGCAGTTCTTC
few,NA,TRBJ2-3,TRBV6-5,CASSLGSGVSTDTQYF,TGTGCCAGCAGTTTAGGCTCGGGGGTAAGCACAGATACGCAGTATTTT
NA,NA,TRBJ1-2,TRBV6-5,CASSYGRGGGYTF,TGTGCCAGCAGTTACGGCAGGGGTGGTGGCTACACCTTC
once,TRBD2,TRBJ2-1,TRBV7-3,CASSVAGGSLRQFF,TGTGCCAGCAGCGTAGCCGGGGGGTCCCTTCGGCAGTTCTTC
NA,NA,TRBJ1-5,TRBV7-9,CASSLGGSHQPQHF,TGTGCCAGCAGCTTAGGAGGCAGCCATCAGCCCCAGCATTTT
NA,NA,TRBJ1-4,TRBV5-1,CASSWSGVNEKLFF,TGCGCCAGCAGCTGGTCGGGGGTTAATGAAAAACTGTTTTTT
NA,TRBD1,TRBJ2-3,TRBV14,CASSQEGHRGADTQYF,TGTGCCAGCAGCCAAGAGGGACACAGGGGCGCAGATACGCAGTATTTT
NA,TRBD2,TRBJ2-7,TRBV7-6,CASGSGSWIEQYF,TGTGCCAGCGGGAGCGGGAGTTGGATCGAGCAGTACTTC
NA,NA,TRBJ1-1,TRBV7-9,CSSSLVSGKNTEAFF,TGTTCCAGCAGCTTAGTCTCGGGGAAGAACACTGAAGCTTTCTTT
NA,TRBD2,TRBJ2-3,TRBV6-4,CASSLAGRADTQYF,TGTGCCAGCAGTCTAGCGGGAAGGGCAGATACGCAGTATTTT
NA,TRBD1,TRBJ1-1,TRBV2,CASSEAGTGKYTEAFF,TGTGCCAGCAGTGAGGCGGGGACAGGGAAGTACACTGAAGCTTTCTTT
NA,NA,TRBJ2-5,TRBV11-2,CASSQDNRVRETQYF,TGTGCCAGCAGCCAAGACAACAGGGTCCGGGAGACCCAGTACTTC
NA,NA,TRBJ2-7,TRBV27,CASSLGPPYEQYF,TGTGCCAGCAGTTTAGGGCCGCCTTACGAGCAGTACTTC
NA,NA,TRBJ1-1,TRBV2,CASSTGTPIAFF,TGTGCCAGCAGTACCGGGACTCCGATAGCTTTCTTT
NA,NA,TRBJ1-2,TRBV14,CASSPTENYGYTF,TGTGCCAGCAGCCCGACAGAGAACTATGGCTACACCTTC
NA,NA,TRBJ1-4,TRBV2,CASSEGHSGGGGKKLFF,TGTGCCAGCAGTGAAGGACACTCGGGAGGGGGTGGCAAAAAACTGTTTTTT
NA,NA,TRBJ2-1,TRBV7-9,CASSRDYNEQFF,TGTGCCAGCAGCCGAGACTACAATGAGCAGTTCTTC